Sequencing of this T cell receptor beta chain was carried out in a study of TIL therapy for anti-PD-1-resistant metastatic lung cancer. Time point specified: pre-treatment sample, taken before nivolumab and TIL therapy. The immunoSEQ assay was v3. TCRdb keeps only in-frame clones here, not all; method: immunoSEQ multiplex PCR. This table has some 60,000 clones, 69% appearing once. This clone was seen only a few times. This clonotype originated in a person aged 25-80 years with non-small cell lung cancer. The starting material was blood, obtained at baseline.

The CDR3 coding sequence is TGTGCCAGCAGTCCGGTCCATAATTCACCCCTCCACTTT. This encodes CASSPVHNSPLHF. The chain is built from TRBV6-5 and TRBJ1-6; no clear D. The CDR3 contains 13 residues. The V end was cut by 5 bases, the J end by 5 bases, with 7 bases between. Germline CDR1 reads MNHEY; CDR2 reads SVGAGI.